This is a list of T cell receptor beta chains from one sample in a study of blood T cell repertoires in COVID-19. TCRdb's copy holds only in-frame clones and misses some; the assay was immunoSEQ multiplex PCR. Among 250,000 to 400,000 clones listed, about 85% were seen once. Sequenced material: PBMCs or T cells enriched from blood (not recorded which). These receptors were obtained from a woman in her 30s who had been exposed to COVID-19. Each CDR3 is given with its conserved first and last residue. D genes are given only for firm matches. Only part of the rows carry a size: once, few, many, or a class if the clone is expanded.

J	size	D	V	CDR3	DNA
TRBJ2-1	-	TRBD2	TRBV18	CASSPGSGRVNEQFF	TGTGCCAGCTCACCAGGGAGCGGGAGGGTCAATGAGCAGTTCTTC
TRBJ2-5	-	TRBD1	TRBV7-9	CASSFVTGFKETQYF	TGTGCCAGCAGCTTTGTGACAGGGTTCAAAGAGACCCAGTACTTC
TRBJ1-5	few	TRBD1	TRBV28	CASRRTGGSNQPQHF	TGTGCCAGCAGAAGAACAGGGGGTAGCAATCAGCCCCAGCATTTT
TRBJ2-3	-	TRBD1	TRBV9	CASSLPGTGASTDTQYF	TGTGCCAGCAGCCTTCCTGGGACAGGGGCATCCACAGATACGCAGTATTTT
TRBJ2-5	-	TRBD2	TRBV3-1/TRBV3-2	CASSPGLAGGQETQYF	TGTGCCAGCAGCCCGGGACTAGCGGGGGGTCAAGAGACCCAGTACTTC
TRBJ2-2	-	-	TRBV25-1	CASSTLEEGNTGELFF	TGTGCCAGCAGTACCCTAGAAGAGGGGAACACCGGGGAGCTGTTTTTT
TRBJ1-1	-	-	TRBV6-4	CASSDQVNTEAFF	TGTGCCAGCAGTGATCAGGTGAACACTGAAGCTTTCTTT
TRBJ1-2	-	-	TRBV5-6	CASSLSPGINYGYTF	TGTGCCAGCAGCTTGTCTCCAGGGATTAACTATGGCTACACCTTC
TRBJ2-6	-	-	TRBV7-3	CASSPPQYSGANVLTF	TGTGCCAGCAGCCCCCCTCAGTACTCTGGGGCCAACGTCCTGACTTTC
TRBJ1-3	-	-	TRBV6-5	CASSPRGFENTIYF	TGTGCCAGCAGTCCCAGGGGTTTCGAAAACACCATATATTTT
TRBJ2-1	-	-	TRBV9	CASSVAAGVEQFF	TGTGCCAGCAGCGTAGCAGCGGGTGTTGAGCAGTTCTTC
TRBJ2-5	-	-	TRBV2	CASTPSLWAETQYF	TGTGCCAGCACCCCGTCCCTCTGGGCAGAGACCCAGTACTTC
TRBJ1-1	-	-	TRBV7-8	CASSVSKSTEAFF	TGTGCCAGCAGCGTTTCTAAGAGCACTGAAGCTTTCTTT
TRBJ2-2	-	-	TRBV9	CASSVAGVTGELFF	TGTGCCAGCAGCGTAGCTGGAGTCACCGGGGAGCTGTTTTTT
TRBJ2-7	-	-	TRBV28	CASSFFSGTSYEQYF	TGTGCCAGCAGTTTCTTTTCCGGGACAAGCTACGAGCAGTACTTC
TRBJ1-5	once	-	TRBV10-3	CAISVDRDQPQHF	TGTGCCATCAGTGTGGACAGAGATCAGCCCCAGCATTTT
TRBJ2-1	once	TRBD2	TRBV6-5	CASSLAGVGEQFF	TGTGCCAGCAGCCTAGCGGGAGTGGGGGAGCAGTTCTTC
TRBJ1-2	-	-	TRBV28	CASSLVGDRVDGYTF	TGTGCCAGCAGTTTAGTAGGGGATCGAGTGGATGGCTACACCTTC
TRBJ2-5	-	TRBD2	TRBV6-5	CASTPSGETQYF	TGTGCCAGCACCCCTAGCGGGGAGACCCAGTACTTC
TRBJ2-3	-	-	TRBV7-3	CASSLQGQRADTQYF	TGTGCCAGCAGCTTACAGGGGCAGAGGGCAGATACGCAGTATTTT
TRBJ2-1	-	TRBD2	TRBV10-1	CASSDAGTSGGRLEQFF	TGCGCCAGCAGCGACGCCGGGACTAGCGGGGGTAGATTGGAGCAGTTCTTC
TRBJ2-7	-	-	TRBV6-5	CASSYSAGVYEQYF	TGTGCCAGCAGTTACTCGGCAGGGGTTTACGAGCAGTACTTC
TRBJ2-7	once	-	TRBV12-3/TRBV12-4	CASSPEGSYEQYF	TGTGCCAGCAGTCCAGAGGGCTCCTACGAGCAGTACTTC
TRBJ2-5	-	TRBD1	TRBV2	CASTPGQGGWETQYF	TGTGCCAGCACTCCAGGACAGGGGGGCTGGGAGACCCAGTACTTC
TRBJ2-2	-	-	TRBV19	CASSIDEVEGEPSNTGELFF	TGTGCCAGTAGTATAGATGAGGTGGAAGGGGAACCTTCTAACACCGGGGAGCTGTTTTTT
TRBJ2-2	-	TRBD1	TRBV7-9	CASSQGAGWTGELFF	TGTGCCAGCAGCCAGGGGGCAGGGTGGACCGGGGAGCTGTTTTTT
TRBJ2-6	-	-	TRBV6-5	CASRSVSSGANVLTF	TGTGCCAGCAGATCTGTTAGCTCTGGGGCCAACGTCCTGACTTTC
TRBJ1-6	-	TRBD1	TRBV30	CAPPLGQGNHF	TGTGCCCCGCCGTTGGGACAGGGGAACCACTTT
TRBJ2-7	-	TRBD1	TRBV7-6	CASSLLGTGTHEQYF	TGTGCCAGCAGCTTACTTGGGACAGGGACGCACGAGCAGTACTTC
TRBJ1-5	-	-	TRBV30	CAWSNRGNQPQHF	TGTGCCTGGAGCAACAGGGGCAATCAGCCCCAGCATTTT
TRBJ2-7	-	-	TRBV6-2/TRBV6-3	CASSYSRDFSYEQYF	TGTGCCAGCAGTTACTCCCGGGACTTCTCCTACGAGCAGTACTTC
TRBJ1-4	once	TRBD1	TRBV18	CASSLNTGTGGEKLFF	TGTGCCAGCTCACTTAACACCGGGACAGGCGGGGAAAAACTGTTTTTT
TRBJ1-4	few	TRBD1	TRBV10-1	CASSEFRSGGREKLFF	TGCGCCAGCAGTGAGTTTCGATCAGGGGGCCGTGAAAAACTGTTTTTT
TRBJ1-4	once	TRBD1	TRBV20-1	CSASDRGHHEKLFF	TGCAGTGCTAGTGACAGGGGGCACCATGAAAAACTGTTTTTT
TRBJ2-1	-	TRBD2	TRBV28	CASSMGTIEQFF	TGTGCCAGCAGTATGGGGACTATTGAGCAGTTCTTC
TRBJ2-6	-	TRBD2	TRBV18	CASSPGLAGPSGANVLTF	TGTGCCAGCTCACCGGGACTAGCGGGGCCCTCTGGGGCCAACGTCCTGACTTTC
TRBJ1-6	-	-	TRBV10-2	CASSVDRNSPLHF	TGCGCCAGCAGTGTGGACAGAAATTCACCCCTCCACTTT
TRBJ2-5	-	-	TRBV18	CASSPITEAETQYF	TGTGCCAGCTCACCGATCACGGAGGCAGAGACCCAGTACTTC
TRBJ1-3	few	-	TRBV30	CAWSRRALSGNTIYF	TGTGCCTGGAGTCGCAGGGCACTCTCTGGAAACACCATATATTTT
TRBJ1-5	-	-	TRBV21-1	CASSKNMPQHF	TGTGCCAGCAGCAAAAATATGCCCCAGCATTTT
TRBJ2-5	-	TRBD2	TRBV28	CASTFSGGGAMGETQYF	TGTGCCAGCACGTTCTCGGGCGGGGGGGCGATGGGAGAGACCCAGTACTTC
TRBJ2-5	-	-	TRBV7-9	CASSLVQGTETQYF	TGTGCCAGCAGCTTAGTTCAGGGGACAGAGACCCAGTACTTC
TRBJ1-1	-	-	TRBV7-2	CASSSQEGTEAFF	TGTGCCAGCAGCTCGCAGGAAGGCACTGAAGCTTTCTTT
TRBJ2-1	-	TRBD2	TRBV7-3	CASSAPERGPWFF	TGTGCCAGCAGCGCCCCTGAGCGGGGTCCTTGGTTCTTC
TRBJ1-3	few	-	TRBV5-4	CASSPGQLISGNTIYF	TGTGCCAGCAGCCCTGGACAGCTAATCTCTGGAAACACCATATATTTT
TRBJ1-2	few	-	TRBV4-3	CASSPWEGTYGYTF	TGCGCCAGCAGCCCCTGGGAGGGGACGTACGGCTACACCTTC
TRBJ2-5	-	TRBD1	TRBV5-4	CASSLERQGEETQYF	TGTGCCAGCAGCTTGGAGAGACAGGGGGAAGAGACCCAGTACTTC
TRBJ2-3	-	TRBD2	TRBV24-1	CATSDRTSGGTDTQYF	TGTGCCACCAGTGATAGGACTAGCGGGGGCACAGATACGCAGTATTTT
TRBJ1-2	-	-	TRBV5-4	CASSSAGLHYGYTF	TGTGCCAGCAGCTCGGCAGGGCTCCACTATGGCTACACCTTC
TRBJ2-7	-	-	TRBV11-3	CASSPSRRSYEQYF	TGTGCCAGCAGTCCCTCGCGCCGATCCTACGAGCAGTACTTC
TRBJ2-5	once	-	TRBV7-8	CASSLYERAETQYF	TGTGCCAGCAGCTTATACGAGAGGGCAGAGACCCAGTACTTC
TRBJ1-5	-	-	TRBV28	CASSSPGVSRNQPQHF	TGTGCCAGCAGTAGCCCAGGGGTGAGTCGCAATCAGCCCCAGCATTTT
TRBJ2-4	-	-	TRBV11-2	CASSSPSRAKNIQYF	TGTGCCAGCAGCTCGCCTTCCCGGGCCAAAAACATTCAGTACTTC
TRBJ1-1	-	-	TRBV10-2	CASSEMRDTEAFF	TGCGCCAGCAGTGAGATGAGAGATACTGAAGCTTTCTTT
TRBJ2-2	-	-	TRBV6-5	CASSYSNAYPTGELFF	TGTGCCAGCAGTTACTCGAACGCCTATCCCACCGGGGAGCTGTTTTTT
TRBJ1-5	-	-	TRBV19	CASSIDKEFGSILNQPQHF	TGTGCCAGTAGTATAGATAAAGAGTTCGGTTCTATACTCAATCAGCCCCAGCATTTT
TRBJ2-1	-	TRBD2	TRBV4-2	CASSQGTSGGRNEQFF	TGTGCCAGCAGCCAAGGGACTAGCGGGGGGAGAAATGAGCAGTTCTTC